The 23 T cell receptor beta chains reported below all come from one sample, sequenced in a study of regulatory T cells in long-lasting Graves disease. Time point in this sample: persistent/refractory GD, antithyroid drugs over 5 years with positive TRAb. RNA from PBMCs was the source of the TCR library. With iRepertoire HTBI primers and Arm-PCR of CDR3 regions, TCR beta libraries were built. Via MiXCR, TCRdb re-called the multiplex PCR reads, giving one row per CDR3 protein. The sample records 300,000 to 400,000 distinct CDR3 sequences, about 20% being singletons. Source: peripheral blood mononuclear cells (PBMCs), taken when the disease was refractory, from a patient treated with antithyroid drugs. The receptors here all came from a female donor with Graves disease.

This clonotype was observed many times. The chain is built from TRBV3-1 and TRBJ2-7; the D gene could be TRBD1 or TRBD2 (6 bases each). This CDR3 contains 14 residues. V was shortened by 1 base and J by 3 bases, with 10 bases between the two germline ends. From germline, CDR1 is LGHDT and CDR2 YNNKEL (reference sequence). CDR3 DNA sequence: TGTGCCAGCAGCCAAGGGGGGGCCCTCTACGAGCAGTACTTC. This translates into CASSQGGALYEQYF.

This clonotype appeared many times. The chain has TRBV7-2 and TRBJ2-7; tentatively, D is TRBD1 (6 bases). CDR3 length equals 13 residues. The germline V gene encodes CDR1 SGHTA and CDR2 FQGNSA. V was clipped by 5 bases and J by 2 bases, with 10 bases between them. The CDR3 loop reads CASSLGQPYEQYF. In DNA, the CDR3 is TGTGCCAGCAGCCTAGGACAGCCCTACGAGCAGTACTTC.

This clonotype was found many times. The chain has TRBV12-3 or TRBV12-4 and TRBJ1-1; weak D call: TRBD1 (6 bases). Trimming removed 6 bases from V and 0 bases from J, with 17 bases in between. This CDR3 region has 16 residues. The CDR3: CASRFSPGHLNTEAFF. CDR3 DNA: TGTGCCAGCAGGTTTTCGCCGGGACATTTGAACACTGAAGCTTTCTTT.

In this sample, this clonotype turned up a few times. The chain couples TRBV3-1 to TRBJ2-5; D tentatively reads TRBD1 or TRBD2 (6 bases each). Looked up from germline, CDR1 is LGHDT and CDR2 is YNNKEL (reference sequence). This CDR3 has 15 residues. V was trimmed by 3 bases and J by 1 base, leaving 12 bases between them. Here the CDR3 reads CASSHAGHSQETQYF. CDR3 nucleotide sequence: TGTGCCAGCAGCCACGCGGGACACAGCCAAGAGACCCAGTACTTC.

Only a few counts were recorded for this clonotype. The chain links TRBV7-9 to TRBJ2-5; tentative D call: TRBD1 (6 bases). Germline V gives CDR1 SEHNR, CDR2 FQNEAQ (reference sequence). Trimming removed 1 base from V and 4 bases from J, with 10 bases in between. This CDR3 is built from 14 residues. The CDR3 loop reads CASSLDTGPETQYF. Here the CDR3 DNA reads TGTGCCAGCAGCTTAGATACAGGGCCAGAGACCCAGTACTTC.

This clonotype has more than one count but fewer than ten. The V gene is TRBV5-1, the J gene TRBJ2-2; a weak D match, TRBD1 (5 bases). This CDR3 is 14 amino acids long. Per germline, CDR1 SGHRS and CDR2 YFSETQ. Trimming removed 2 bases from V and 7 bases from J, with 12 bases in between. CDR3 sequence: CASSLPGDSGELFF. The CDR3 DNA reads as TGCGCCAGCAGCTTACCGGGTGACAGCGGGGAGCTGTTTTTT.

This clonotype came up a few times. This chain connects TRBV2 to TRBJ2-1; D might be TRBD1 (5 bases). This CDR3 comprises 14 residues. The germline V and J ends were trimmed by 4 bases and 9 bases, with 16 bases remaining between them. From germline, CDR1 is SNHLY and CDR2 FYNNEI. The CDR3 bases are TGTGCCAGCAGTGGTGTCTGGGGAAGGGGTGAGCAGTTCTTC. Its protein product is CASSGVWGRGEQFF.

The sample holds a few counts of this clonotype. The gene calls are TRBV7-3 and TRBJ1-1; D gene unclear. The CDR3 extends over 15 amino acids. In germline, CDR1 is SGHTA, CDR2 FQGTGA. The V gene lost 1 base and the J gene lost 1 base, with 10 bases spanning the gap. This CDR3 is CASSLIPTRNTEAFF. The CDR3 DNA follows: TGTGCCAGCAGCTTAATACCCACGAGGAACACTGAAGCTTTCTTT. Full variable domain (remainder filled in from reference TRBV7-3 and TRBJ1-1): GAGVSQTPSNKVTEKGKYVELRCDPISGHTALYWYRQSLGQGPEFLIYFQGTGAADDSGLPNDRFFAVRPEGSVSTLKIQRTERGDSAVYLCASSLIPTRNTEAFFGQGTRLTVV.

This sequence joins TRBV7-2 and TRBJ1-5, with 7 bases lining up with TRBD1. V lost 6 bases, J lost 0 bases, and 5 bases stayed unmatched. This CDR3 region has 15 residues. Germline V gene sequence: CDR1 SGHTA, CDR2 FQGNSA. The CDR3 region has the DNA TGTGCCAGCAGAAAGGACAGGCGTAGCAATCAGCCCCAGCATTTT. It translates to CASRKDRRSNQPQHF. Full variable domain (outside the CDR3, taken from reference TRBV7-2 and TRBJ1-5): GAGVSQSPSNKVTEKGKDVELRCDPISGHTALYWYRQSLGQGLEFLIYFQGNSAPDKSGLPSDRFSAERTGGSVSTLTIQRTQQEDSAVYLCASRKDRRSNQPQHFGDGTRLSIL.

This clonotype was detected a few times. The J gene is TRBJ1-6, the V gene TRBV4-3, with 8 bases fitting TRBD1. The CDR3 loop spans 15 amino acids. The V and J ends lost 0 bases and 6 bases, in that order; junction bases with no gene match: 1. In germline, CDR1 is LGHNA, CDR2 YSLEER. As DNA, the CDR3 is TGCGCCAGCAGCCAAGAGGGACAGGCTAATTCACCCCTCCACTTT. Its translation: CASSQEGQANSPLHF.

There are many counts of this clonotype. CDR3 coding DNA: TGTGCCAGCAGTGCCTACAATGAGCAGTTCTTC. This codes for CASSAYNEQFF. V is TRBV2 and J is TRBJ2-1; unclear D gene. Germline V gives CDR1 SNHLY, CDR2 FYNNEI. The CDR3 consists of 11 residues. V shed 4 bases and J shed 2 bases, with 0 bases lying between them. Full variable domain (rest looked up from reference TRBV2 and TRBJ2-1): EPEVTQTPSHQVTQMGQEVILRCVPISNHLYFYWYRQILGQKVEFLVSFYNNEISEKSEIFDDQFSVERPDGSNFTLKIRSTKLEDSAMYFCASSAYNEQFFGPGTRLTVL.

At least ten counts were recorded for this clonotype. The chain employs TRBV28 and TRBJ2-7, with D perhaps TRBD2 (6 bases). V lost 3 bases and J 4 bases, leaving 16 bases between the germline ends. Germline loops: CDR1 MDHEN, CDR2 SYDVKM. This CDR3 is built from 15 residues. The CDR3 bases are TGTGCCAGCAGTTTTGGCGGGACGTCCCCTTACGAGCAGTACTTC. This encodes CASSFGGTSPYEQYF.

This clonotype was detected ten times or more. The chain combines TRBV2 with TRBJ1-2; D uncertain. Trimming stripped 10 bases from V and 2 bases from J, with 14 bases between. CDR1 and CDR2 (germline): SNHLY, FYNNEI. CDR3 length: 13 residues. DNA for the CDR3: TGTGCCACAGCTCGGACGGTGAACTATGGCTACACCTTC. It translates to CATARTVNYGYTF.

This chain links TRBV7-9 with TRBJ2-7, with TRBD1 identical over 7 bases. The trim removed 3 bases at V and 2 bases at J, leaving 10 bases unmatched. The CDR3 spans 16 residues. Germline assignment: CDR1 SEHNR and CDR2 FQNEAQ (reference sequence). Written as DNA, the CDR3 is TGTGCCAGCAGCTTCGGGACAGCCTCCGTTCCCTACGAGCAGTACTTC. It is translated as CASSFGTASVPYEQYF.

The rearrangement joins TRBV20-1 to TRBJ1-4, with D possibly matching TRBD1 (5 bases). V gave up 6 bases and J gave up 4 bases, with 12 bases separating them. CDR1 and CDR2 (germline): DFQATT, SNEGSKA (reference sequence). The CDR3 has 13 amino acids. CDR3 in DNA: TGCAGTGCCACCGGACACAGTAATGAAAAACTGTTTTTT. This sequence encodes CSATGHSNEKLFF.

The CDR3 sequence is CASSLSQPGYTF. CDR3 nucleotides: TGCGCCAGCAGCTTGAGCCAGCCGGGCTACACCTTC. The chain uses TRBV5-1 and TRBJ1-2; no reliable D call. From germline, CDR1 is SGHRS and CDR2 YFSETQ. The CDR3 runs 12 residues. V dropped 1 base and J dropped 8 bases, with 9 bases sitting between them.

This clonotype was counted a few times. V and J are TRBV30 and TRBJ2-7; 10 bases agree with TRBD1. J gave up 4 bases and V 2 bases, and 8 bases lay outside the gene matches. CDR1 GTSNPN and CDR2 SVGIG come from the germline V gene (reference sequence). This CDR3 is built from 15 residues. The CDR3 DNA follows: TGTGCCTGGAGTCATGCCGGGACAGGGGTTTACGAGCAGTACTTC. This translates into CAWSHAGTGVYEQYF.

This clonotype was counted at least ten times. The chain links TRBV7-2 to TRBJ2-7; 13 bases align to TRBD2. V lost 5 bases to trimming and J lost 3 bases; unmatched junction nucleotides: 4. CDR1 and CDR2 (germline): SGHTA, FQGNSA. This CDR3 contains 15 residues. CDR3 in DNA: TGTGCCAGCAGCAGAACTAGCGGGGGGGGCTACGAGCAGTACTTC. It codes for CASSRTSGGGYEQYF.

This clonotype has ten or more counts. The chain is built from TRBV11-2 and TRBJ2-7; 7 bases match TRBD2. Germline assignment: CDR1 SGHAT and CDR2 FQNNGV. This CDR3 is built from 13 residues. J was trimmed by 2 bases and V by 6 bases; bases with no gene match: 4. CDR3: CASSSGQPYEQYF. The CDR3 nucleotides are TGTGCCAGCAGTAGCGGGCAACCCTACGAGCAGTACTTC.

This clonotype was recorded at least ten times. This chain links TRBV15 with TRBJ1-4; D ambiguous. Per the germline V gene, CDR1 is LNHNV and CDR2 is YYDKDF (reference sequence). The CDR3 runs 13 residues. V was shortened by 1 base and J by 14 bases, with 14 bases between the two germline ends. DNA of the CDR3: TGTGCCACCAGCAGAGGAGGCACCCTTGGGCTGTTTTTT. Amino acid sequence: CATSRGGTLGLFF. Full variable domain (rest looked up from reference TRBV15 and TRBJ1-4): DAMVIQNPRYQVTQFGKPVTLSCSQTLNHNVMYWYQQKSSQAPKLLFHYYDKDFNNEADTPDNFQSRRPNTSFCFLDIRSPGLGDTAMYLCATSRGGTLGLFFGSGTQLSVL.

To note about this clonotype: This may stem from a read error, because a much larger clone lies one nucleotide away. The V and J genes are TRBV2 and TRBJ1-5, with TRBD1 matching 8 bases. The length of the CDR3 is 13 residues. The junction had 8 bases not matched to a gene; V was cut back by 6 bases and J by 10 bases. CDR1 and CDR2 (germline): SNHLY, FYNNEI. CDR3 sequence: CASREGQVGPQHF. The CDR3 coding sequence is TGTGCCAGCAGGGAGGGACAGGTCGGTCCCCAGCATTTT. Full variable domain (rest looked up from reference TRBV2 and TRBJ1-5): EPEVTQTPSHQVTQMGQEVILRCVPISNHLYFYWYRQILGQKVEFLVSFYNNEISEKSEIFDDQFSVERPDGSNFTLKIRSTKLEDSAMYFCASREGQVGPQHFGDGTRLSIL.

The rearrangement joins TRBV5-6 to TRBJ2-1; the D gene is possibly TRBD2 (5 bases). V lost 3 bases and J lost 3, with 13 bases in between. The germline gives CDR1 SGHDT, CDR2 YYEEEE. The CDR3 runs 15 residues. CDR3 amino acids: CASSSDTEGYNEQFF. As DNA, the CDR3 is TGTGCCAGCAGCTCCGACACAGAGGGCTACAATGAGCAGTTCTTC.

This clonotype has ten or more counts. The V call is TRBV12-3 or TRBV12-4, the J call TRBJ1-2; D possibly corresponds to TRBD1 (5 bases). The CDR3 totals 13 residues. The V end was cut by 5 bases, the J end by 5 bases, with 12 bases between. CDR3 sequence reads: CASSRQSRYGYTF. The CDR3 DNA reads TGTGCCAGCAGTCGACAGAGTCGGTATGGCTACACCTTC.